One sample yielded the 27 T cell receptor beta chains listed below, sequenced in a study of human T cells and chemical hapten exposure. TCRdb re-called the RACE reads through MiXCR, storing one row per CDR3 protein. The repertoire holds about 120,000 distinct CDR3 sequences, with roughly 13% as singletons. Described time point: pre-sensitization, week 0. Treatment reported: therapeutic diphenylcyclopropenone sensitization with weekly scalp DPC. The sample in question was whole blood, obtained in connection with sensitization to the hapten diphenylcyclopropenone (DPC). The receptors here all came from a young woman with alopecia areata. Some clones in this sample may be carry-over from other donors' samples.

This sequence joins TRBV28 and TRBJ1-1; 7 nucleotides agree with TRBD1. V lost 7 bases and J lost 9; bases outside the gene matches: 5. The CDR3 is 11 residues long. In germline, CDR1 is MDHEN, CDR2 SYDVKM. The CDR3 nucleotides read TGTGCCAGCAACATCAGGGGGAAAGCTTTCTTT. Its protein is CASNIRGKAFF.

This chain links TRBV11-2 with TRBJ2-7; D is unresolved. Trimming took off 4 bases at V and 0 bases at J, with 13 bases between the two ends. This CDR3 spans 15 amino acids. Per the germline V gene, CDR1 is SGHAT and CDR2 is FQNNGV. The CDR3 DNA reads as TGTGCCAGCAGCTCGTTCGGGTTTAGCTCCTACGAGCAGTACTTC. Protein sequence: CASSSFGFSSYEQYF. Filled out from reference TRBV11-2 and TRBJ2-7, the complete variable domain reads EAGVAQSPRYKIIEKRQSVAFWCNPISGHATLYWYQQILGQGPKLLIQFQNNGVVDDSQLPKDRFSAERLKGVDSTLKIQPAKLEDSAVYLCASSSFGFSSYEQYFGPGTRLTVT.

The rearrangement links TRBV2 to TRBJ1-5, with 7 bases identical to TRBD1. Per the germline V gene, CDR1 is SNHLY and CDR2 is FYNNEI. The junction had 11 bases not matched to a gene; V was cut back by 11 bases and J by 7 bases. This CDR3 spans 13 amino acids. CDR3 sequence (DNA): TGTGCCTCTACAGGGGACGAGCTCCAGCCCCAGCATTTT. As protein: CASTGDELQPQHF.

This clonotype was detected ten times or more. The chain couples TRBV7-6 to TRBJ1-5; D perhaps matches TRBD1 (5 bases). The germline gives CDR1 SGHVS, CDR2 FNYEAQ. V shed 2 bases and J shed 5 bases, with 16 bases lying between them. This CDR3 is 16 amino acids long. The CDR3 reads CASSLMGGTVDQPQHF. CDR3 bases: TGTGCCAGCAGCTTAATGGGCGGGACGGTTGATCAGCCCCAGCATTTT.

The chain uses TRBV29-1 and TRBJ1-2; D gene ambiguous. V was pared by 3 bases and J by 6 bases, with 8 bases between. The germline CDR1 and CDR2 sequences are SQVTM and ANQGSEA. This CDR3 has 11 residues. The CDR3 sequence is CSVDTWDGYTF. Here the CDR3 DNA reads TGCAGCGTTGATACGTGGGATGGCTACACCTTC.

This clonotype was seen at least ten times. This chain links TRBV30 with TRBJ1-5, with 9 positions matching TRBD1. The germline V gene encodes CDR1 GTSNPN and CDR2 SVGIG (reference sequence). The V segment lost 2 bases and the J segment 1 base; nucleotides outside the gene matches: 6. The CDR3 length is 16 residues. In nucleotides, the CDR3 is TGTGCCTGGAGTATGGGGACAGGGACGAGCAATCAGCCCCAGCATTTT. It codes for CAWSMGTGTSNQPQHF.

The chain couples TRBV7-2 to TRBJ2-7, with a weak D call TRBD1 (5 bases). With 4 bases removed from V and 0 bases from J, the gap between germline ends came to 16 bases. The germline V gene encodes CDR1 SGHTA and CDR2 FQGNSA. The CDR3 loop spans 16 amino acids. CDR3 amino acids: CASSSLPKGRSYEQYF. CDR3 bases: TGTGCCAGCAGCTCCCTCCCCAAGGGGCGCTCCTACGAGCAGTACTTC.

The chain couples TRBV3-1 to TRBJ1-2; no reliable D call. CDR1 LGHDT and CDR2 YNNKEL come from the germline V gene (reference sequence). This CDR3 spans 16 amino acids. Trimming pared 0 bases from V and 2 bases from J, leaving 13 bases between. CDR3 in DNA: TGTGCCAGCAGCCAAGACTGGACGCTGAAGAACTATGGCTACACCTTC. Its translation is CASSQDWTLKNYGYTF. The full variable domain, with the rest looked up from reference TRBV3-1 and TRBJ1-2, is DTAVSQTPKYLVTQMGNDKSIKCEQNLGHDTMYWYKQDSKKFLKIMFSYNNKELIINETVPNRFSPKSPDKAHLNLHINSLELGDSAVYFCASSQDWTLKNYGYTFGSGTRLTVV.

V usage is TRBV6-5 and J usage is TRBJ1-4; no firm D call. Germline V gene data show CDR1 as MNHEY and CDR2 as SVGAGI. Trimming stripped 4 bases from V and 8 bases from J, with 14 bases between. The CDR3 has 14 amino acids. DNA of the CDR3: TGTGCCAGCAGTTTAGCTGGGTTAGGCGAAAAACTGTTTTTT. This sequence encodes CASSLAGLGEKLFF.

The J gene is TRBJ2-3, the V gene TRBV9, with a tentative D call TRBD1 (6 bases). The CDR3 has 15 residues. Trimming stripped 4 bases from V and 9 bases from J, with 21 bases between. Germline V gene sequence: CDR1 SGDLS, CDR2 YYNGEE. For the CDR3, the DNA is TGTGCCAGCAGCCCAGGGGAGCGCCGGATTGAGACGCAGTATTTT. It encodes CASSPGERRIETQYF.

The sample holds many counts of this clonotype. For the CDR3, the DNA is TGTGCCAGCAGGGTAGAGGGGAATGAGCAGTTCTTC. This gives the protein CASRVEGNEQFF. The chain couples TRBV2 to TRBJ2-1; D may correspond to TRBD1 or TRBD2 (5 bases each). The CDR3 runs to 12 residues. Germline V gene data show CDR1 as SNHLY and CDR2 as FYNNEI. Trimming removed 6 bases at V and 7 bases at J, with 10 bases between.

There are a few counts of this clonotype. The chain recombines TRBV20-1 with TRBJ2-7; 9 nucleotides match TRBD1. CDR3 length equals 14 residues. V shed 5 bases, J shed 3 bases, and the junction held 8 bases outside the gene matches. CDR1 is DFQATT, CDR2 SNEGSKA, per germline (reference sequence). The CDR3 DNA sequence: TGCAGTGCTCTGTCCCGACAGGGGGGCTACGAGCAGTACTTC. Protein: CSALSRQGGYEQYF.

CDR3 bases: TGTGCCAGCAGGACCAGAAACACCATATATTTT. It specifies CASRTRNTIYF. This rearrangement joins TRBV9 to TRBJ1-3; no reliable D call. The CDR3 contains 11 residues. Germline V gene lookup returns CDR1 SGDLS and CDR2 YYNGEE. V was trimmed by 5 bases and J by 5 bases, leaving 5 bases between them.

This clonotype was seen many times. V is TRBV2 and J is TRBJ1-1; TRBD1 matches at 7 bases. The V gene end was trimmed by 7 bases and the J gene end by 5 bases; junction bases not matched to a gene: 10. The CDR3 sequence is 14 residues long. Germline V gene data show CDR1 as SNHLY and CDR2 as FYNNEI. Here the CDR3 DNA reads TGTGCCAGCAACCTACAGGGGAGTGGGACTGAAGCTTTCTTT. This encodes CASNLQGSGTEAFF.

This rearrangement joins TRBV20-1 to TRBJ2-1, with 8 bases aligning to TRBD2. Per germline, CDR1 DFQATT and CDR2 SNEGSKA (reference sequence). This CDR3 is built from 16 residues. V was pared by 6 bases and J by 6 bases, with 16 bases of the junction left unmatched. The CDR3 sequence: CSAPNAGTRSRNEQFF. The CDR3 region has the DNA TGCAGTGCCCCAAATGCCGGGACTAGGAGTCGCAATGAGCAGTTCTTC.

This clonotype came up many times. The V gene is TRBV19, the J gene TRBJ2-2; D call uncertain. The CDR3 loop spans 14 amino acids. Between the trimmed V and J ends, which lost 3 bases and 6 bases, there was a span of 11 bases. In germline, CDR1 is LNHDA, CDR2 SQIVND (reference sequence). CDR3 DNA sequence: TGTGCCAGTAGTATCTCCCGGGCCCCCGGGGAGCTGTTTTTT. This gives the protein CASSISRAPGELFF. The whole variable domain, filled in from reference TRBV19 and TRBJ2-2, reads DGGITQSPKYLFRKEGQNVTLSCEQNLNHDAMYWYRQDPGQGLRLIYYSQIVNDFQKGDIAEGYSVSREKKESFPLTVTSAQKNPTAFYLCASSISRAPGELFFGEGSRLTVL.

In its sample, this clonotype was seen a few times. V and J are TRBV2 and TRBJ2-5; D possibly corresponds to TRBD2 (7 bases). The CDR3 covers 15 residues. Germline V lookup: CDR1 SNHLY, CDR2 FYNNEI. The ends were cut back, 3 bases at V and 5 bases at J, with 16 bases in the middle. CDR3 nucleotide sequence: TGTGCCAGCAGTGATTATTCGGGGGGCCGGGAGACCCAGTACTTC. It is translated as CASSDYSGGRETQYF.

The rearrangement joins TRBV11-2 to TRBJ2-3, with TRBD1 identical over 7 bases. The CDR3 length is 19 residues. Losses at the gene ends were 4 bases for V and 0 bases for J; bases not matched to a gene: 16. CDR1 and CDR2 (germline): SGHAT, FQNNGV. The CDR3: CASSSFLRDRPFSTDTQYF. In DNA form, the CDR3 reads TGTGCCAGCAGCTCCTTCCTCCGGGACAGACCCTTCAGCACAGATACGCAGTATTTT.

In nucleotides, the CDR3 is TGTGCCAGCAGCCATGACAGGGGATCACCCCTCCACTTT. The encoded protein is CASSHDRGSPLHF. The gene calls are TRBV3-1 and TRBJ1-6; 8 nucleotides agree with TRBD1. Trimming took 3 bases from V and 10 from J; bases not matched to a gene: 2. The length of the CDR3 is 13 residues. CDR1 and CDR2 (germline): LGHDT, YNNKEL (reference sequence).

This clonotype has only a few counts. The chain has TRBV7-8 and TRBJ2-1; D gene ambiguous. In germline, CDR1 is SGHVS, CDR2 FQNEAQ. With 6 bases removed from V and 7 bases from J, the gap between germline ends came to 10 bases. CDR3 size: 12 residues. The CDR3, as DNA: TGTGCCAGCAGGTTGATGGGAAATGAGCAGTTCTTC. Amino acid sequence: CASRLMGNEQFF.

A few counts support this clonotype. The chain combines TRBV7-9 with TRBJ1-2; possibly TRBD1 for D (6 bases). The V end was cut by 0 bases, the J end by 6 bases, with 11 bases between. Germline CDR1 SEHNR, CDR2 FQNEAQ (reference sequence). The CDR3 contains 14 residues. The CDR3 region has the DNA TGTGCCAGCAGCTTAGCTCGGGGGCTGGATGGCTACACCTTC. Translating gives CASSLARGLDGYTF.

This clonotype was observed many times. V and J are TRBV2 and TRBJ1-1; 9 positions match TRBD1. CDR3 length equals 14 residues. The V and J ends lost 5 bases and 5 bases, in that order; junction bases with no gene match: 6. CDR1 and CDR2 from the germline V gene are SNHLY and FYNNEI. The CDR3 sequence is CASSPGQGGTEAFF. DNA for the CDR3: TGTGCCAGCAGTCCGGGACAGGGTGGGACTGAAGCTTTCTTT.

This clonotype was observed many times. V is TRBV28 and J is TRBJ2-1; D not resolved. V lost 6 bases, J lost 2 bases, and 5 bases lay in between. Germline V gene sequence: CDR1 MDHEN, CDR2 SYDVKM. CDR3 length equals 12 residues. CDR3 bases: TGTGCCAGCAGGCTTACCTACAATGAGCAGTTCTTC. Amino acids: CASRLTYNEQFF.

This clonotype was seen more than once but under ten times. CDR3 region: CASSQGPNSPLHF. CDR3 DNA sequence: TGTGCCAGCAGCCAAGGTCCGAATTCACCCCTCCACTTT. This chain uses TRBV3-1 with TRBJ1-6; D unclear. Trimming left V 1 base short and J 7 bases short, with 5 bases between. CDR3 length: 13 residues. Germline CDR1 LGHDT, CDR2 YNNKEL (reference sequence).

The chain carries TRBV5-1 and TRBJ1-6, with TRBD1 as a possible D gene (6 bases). Germline CDR1 SGHRS, CDR2 YFSETQ. V was pared by 2 bases and J by 10 bases, with 13 bases between. The CDR3 spans 14 residues. The CDR3 region is CASSLRGGGSPLHF. CDR3 nucleotides: TGCGCCAGCAGCTTAAGGGGGGGTGGCTCACCCCTCCACTTT. Looking up the rest from reference TRBV5-1 and TRBJ1-6 gives the full variable domain: KAGVTQTPRYLIKTRGQQVTLSCSPISGHRSVSWYQQTPGQGLQFLFEYFSETQRNKGNFPGRFSGRQFSNSRSEMNVSTLELGDSALYLCASSLRGGGSPLHFGNGTRLTVT.

The rearrangement joins TRBV25-1 to TRBJ2-7; 7 nucleotides match TRBD1. V was clipped by 4 bases and J by 0 bases; unmatched bases: 9. The CDR3 is 16 amino acids. From germline, CDR1 is MGHDK and CDR2 SYGVNS. The CDR3 loop reads CASSGTGLQGSYEQYF. The CDR3 DNA sequence: TGTGCCAGCAGTGGGACAGGCTTACAGGGCTCCTACGAGCAGTACTTC.

This clonotype came up a few times. The genes are TRBV2 and TRBJ1-3, with D uncertain. CDR1 SNHLY and CDR2 FYNNEI come from the germline V gene. This CDR3 contains 16 residues. Trimming took off 4 bases at V and 4 bases at J, with 17 bases between the two ends. The chain's CDR3 is CASSAESMLSGNTIYF. In DNA, the CDR3 is TGTGCCAGCAGTGCAGAATCCATGTTGTCCGGAAACACCATATATTTT.